Described below is a single TCR beta chain sequence and its context. Compared with germline, one end of the junction differs, possibly owing to a read error. Here immunoSEQ multiplex PCR was the method, and the copy in TCRdb shows in-frame clones only, minus some. This sample has some 720,000 clones, with approximately 90% found just once. This record belongs to a study of shared T cell receptors in the human thymus. The sample was also linked to a second study, of human thymus T cells. This second study says: From resections taken during corrective heart surgery, the thymus tissue was obtained. An apparent bias in V and J gene usage was seen in thymic and blood repertoires.

Input material: thymocytes. The TCR originated in a boy less than two years old with a congenital heart defect.

Here the CDR3 DNA reads TGCAGCGTTGATATGCCCGGGACTAGCGGTGTCAATGCGCAGTTCTTC. This sequence encodes CSVDMPGTSGVNAQFF. The chain couples TRBV29-1 to TRBJ2-1, with 11 bases fitting TRBD2. Germline CDR1 and CDR2: SQVTM and ANQGSEA. This CDR3 region has 16 residues.